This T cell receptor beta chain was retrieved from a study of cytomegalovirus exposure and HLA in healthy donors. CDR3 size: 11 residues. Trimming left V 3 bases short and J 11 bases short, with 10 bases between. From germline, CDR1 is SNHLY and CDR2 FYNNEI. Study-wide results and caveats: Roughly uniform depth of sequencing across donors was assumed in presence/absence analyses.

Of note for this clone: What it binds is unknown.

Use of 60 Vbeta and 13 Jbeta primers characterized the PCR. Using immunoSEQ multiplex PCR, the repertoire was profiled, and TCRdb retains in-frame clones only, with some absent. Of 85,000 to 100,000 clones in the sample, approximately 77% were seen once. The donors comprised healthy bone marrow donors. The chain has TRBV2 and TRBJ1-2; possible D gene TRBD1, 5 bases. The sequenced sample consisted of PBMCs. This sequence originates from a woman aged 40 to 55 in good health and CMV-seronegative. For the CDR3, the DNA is TGTGCCAGCAGTGACAGGGTGGGGTACACCTTC. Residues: CASSDRVGYTF.